This section outlines one T cell receptor beta chain sequence together with its context. Antigen: not known. The sample originates from a study of shared clonotypes between healthy human individuals. Study-level findings and limits: Shared clonotypes across all four donors exceeded non-shared ones in generation probability.

Selected positively for CCR7 and CD45RO-negative, naive CD8 cells excluded terminally differentiated effector memory CD45RA+ cells. The V gene lost 6 bases and the J gene lost 1 base, with 9 bases spanning the gap. Germline lookup yields CDR1 MNHEY and CDR2 SVGAGI. The CDR3 runs to 13 residues. Libraries were prepared by immunoSEQ multiplex PCR; TCRdb keeps only in-frame clonotypes and omits some of them. The sample lists 2 million to 2.5 million clones; approximately 94% were seen once. Sequenced: naive CD8+ T cells from PBMCs. The chain carries TRBV6-5 and TRBJ1-1; D ambiguous. This TCR came from a man aged 18-30 years in good health. Some clones in this sample may be carry-over from other donors' samples. CDR3 in amino acids: CASRTDGNTEAFF. The CDR3 nucleotides read TGTGCCAGCAGAACGGACGGGAACACTGAAGCTTTCTTT.